This TCR beta chain is drawn from a study of cytomegalovirus exposure and HLA in healthy donors. Study conclusions and caveats: The investigators catalogued 160 or so TCR beta chains as cytomegalovirus-associated. Earlier results showed most TCR beta V segments being productive about 90% or about 30% of the time.

The PCR was carried out with 60 Vbeta primers and 13 Jbeta primers. Produced via immunoSEQ multiplex PCR; TCRdb's table is partial and in-frame only. The profile shows approximately 110,000 clones, around 62% of them singletons. Unmatched junction bases numbered 9, after V lost 3 bases and J lost 6 bases. Germline lookup yields CDR1 LNHDA and CDR2 SQIVND (reference sequence). This CDR3 has 16 amino acids. In regard to this clone: Its cognate antigen is unknown.

What was sequenced was PBMCs. This TCR was recovered from a young man in good health and CMV-seropositive. The chain employs TRBV19 and TRBJ2-7; 12 nucleotides match TRBD1. CDR3 protein: CASSIIPGQGAGEQYF. For the CDR3, the DNA is TGTGCCAGTAGTATCATACCGGGACAGGGGGCTGGCGAGCAGTACTTC.